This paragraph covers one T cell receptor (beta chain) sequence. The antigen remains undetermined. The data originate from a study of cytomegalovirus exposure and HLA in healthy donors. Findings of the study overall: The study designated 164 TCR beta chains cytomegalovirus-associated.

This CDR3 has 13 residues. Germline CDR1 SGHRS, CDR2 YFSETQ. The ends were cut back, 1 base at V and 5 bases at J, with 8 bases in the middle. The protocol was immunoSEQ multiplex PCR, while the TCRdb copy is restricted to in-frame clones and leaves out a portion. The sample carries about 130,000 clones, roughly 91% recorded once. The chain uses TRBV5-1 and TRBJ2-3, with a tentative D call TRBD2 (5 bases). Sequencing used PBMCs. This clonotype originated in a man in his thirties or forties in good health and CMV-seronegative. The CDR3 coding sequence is TGCGCCAGCAGCTTGCTCGGGGAAGATACGCAGTATTTT. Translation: CASSLLGEDTQYF.